The 19 T cell receptor beta chains presented below share a single source sample, sequenced in a study of cytomegalovirus exposure and HLA in healthy donors (dated by TCRdb to 2016 to 2017). Libraries were constructed by the immunoSEQ multiplex PCR assay. The multiplex PCR relied on a mix of 60 forward primers for TCR Vbeta segments and 13 reverse primers for TCR Jbeta segments. The table was pulled from immuneACCESS by TCRdb, which kept in-frame rearrangements only. Such tables lose some clones; where checked, under half of the loss comes from unresolved V genes, and the rest has no known cause. The sample includes roughly 120,000 clones, with about 79% observed a single time. 1.9% of the sample is taken by the ten largest. Sequencing input: PBMCs. The source is a man in his forties or fifties in good health and CMV-seronegative.

This clone was recorded a few times. J is TRBJ1-5 and V is TRBV5-5; 8 bases map to TRBD1. CDR3 length: 13 amino acids. Trimming at V came to 4 bases and at J to 13 bases, leaving 10 bases not matched to a gene. CDR1 is SGHKS and CDR2 is YYEKEE in the germline V gene (reference sequence). Here the CDR3 DNA reads TGTGCCAGCAGCCCGACCGGACAGGGATGGCAGCATTTT. It codes for CASSPTGQGWQHF.

The chain is built from TRBV18 and TRBJ2-2; no clear D gene. The CDR3 totals 14 residues. V was trimmed by 3 bases and J by 0 bases, leaving 5 bases between them. The germline CDR1 and CDR2 sequences are KGHSH and LQKENI. The CDR3 bases are TGTGCCAGCTCACCCTATTCGAACACCGGGGAGCTGTTTTTT. Its translation: CASSPYSNTGELFF. The full variable domain, rest sourced from reference TRBV18 and TRBJ2-2, is NAGVMQNPRHLVRRRGQEARLRCSPMKGHSHVYWYRQLPEEGLKFMVYLQKENIIDESGMPKERFSAEFPKEGPSILRIQQVVRGDSAAYFCASSPYSNTGELFFGEGSRLTVL.

The rearrangement uses TRBV7-9 and TRBJ2-3; 9 nucleotides align to TRBD2. This CDR3 has 15 residues. Germline-derived CDR1 and CDR2 are SEHNR and FQNEAQ (reference sequence). V was pared by 5 bases and J by 2 bases, with 5 bases of the junction left unmatched. The CDR3 loop is CASSRSGGLTDTQYF. In nucleotides, the CDR3 is TGTGCCAGCAGCCGTAGCGGGGGACTCACAGATACGCAGTATTTT.

The chain carries TRBV2 and TRBJ1-2, with D possibly being TRBD1 (6 bases). V lost 4 bases and J 0 bases, leaving 12 bases between the germline ends. Germline V gene data show CDR1 as SNHLY and CDR2 as FYNNEI. The CDR3 consists of 15 residues. The CDR3 sequence: CASSARTASNYGYTF. For the CDR3, the DNA is TGTGCCAGCAGTGCTCGGACAGCGTCTAACTATGGCTACACCTTC.

The V call is TRBV7-9, the J call TRBJ1-1; D is unclear. Germline-derived CDR1 and CDR2 are SEHNR and FQNEAQ (reference sequence). There are 14 residues in the CDR3. V lost 7 bases and J lost 4, with 16 bases in between. The CDR3 DNA sequence: TGTGCCAGCAAACCACCGAGAACCCCCACTGAAGCTTTCTTT. Translating gives CASKPPRTPTEAFF.

J is TRBJ1-2 and V is TRBV6-1; TRBD1 matches 8 bases. This CDR3 region has 13 residues. With 7 bases clipped from V and 8 bases from J, the junction kept 9 bases outside the gene matches. Germline assignment: CDR1 MNHNS and CDR2 SASEGT. For the CDR3, the DNA is TGTGCCAGCAACTCGGGACAGGCCGAGGGCTACACCTTC. The encoded protein is CASNSGQAEGYTF.

The CDR3 here is CASSSSGGAGETQYF. In nucleotides, the CDR3 is TGTGCCAGCAGCTCTAGCGGGGGGGCCGGGGAGACCCAGTACTTC. The chain uses TRBV5-6 and TRBJ2-5; TRBD2 matches at 12 bases. Unmatched junction bases numbered 5, after V lost 3 bases and J lost 5 bases. The V gene's germline CDR1 is SGHDT and CDR2 YYEEEE. The CDR3 has 15 amino acids.

The chain carries TRBV9 and TRBJ2-2, with 9 bases fitting TRBD2. V trimming: 2 bases; J trimming: 9 bases; junction bases outside the gene matches: 5. The CDR3 length is 14 residues. Germline assignment: CDR1 SGDLS and CDR2 YYNGEE. The CDR3 DNA is TGTGCCAGCAGCGTGGACCTAGCGGGGAGGGAGCTGTTTTTT. This codes for CASSVDLAGRELFF. Together with reference TRBV9 and TRBJ2-2, the CDR3 gives the full variable domain: DSGVTQTPKHLITATGQRVTLRCSPRSGDLSVYWYQQSLDQGLQFLIQYYNGEERAKGNILERFSAQQFPDLHSELNLSSLELGDSALYFCASSVDLAGRELFFGEGSRLTVL.

The V and J genes are TRBV7-9 and TRBJ2-4; D not resolved. The CDR3 spans 17 residues. Trimming pared 1 base from V and 5 bases from J, leaving 18 bases between. Per the germline V gene, CDR1 is SEHNR and CDR2 is FQNEAQ (reference sequence). CDR3 nucleotide sequence: TGTGCCAGCAGCTTAGATTGGCTACCGGGTCCGCAAAACATTCAGTACTTC. Its translation is CASSLDWLPGPQNIQYF.

The CDR3 loop reads CASSRATGWGTEAFF. As DNA, the CDR3 is TGTGCCAGCAGCCGGGCCACAGGGTGGGGTACTGAAGCTTTCTTT. This chain links TRBV5-5 with TRBJ1-1; possibly TRBD1 for D (6 bases). CDR3 length equals 15 residues. V lost 4 bases and J lost 5, with 18 bases in between. The germline gives CDR1 SGHKS, CDR2 YYEKEE (reference sequence).

The chain couples TRBV7-2 to TRBJ1-1, with D uncertain. This CDR3 contains 15 residues. With 3 bases removed from V and 3 bases from J, the gap between germline ends came to 14 bases. Germline CDR1 is SGHTA and CDR2 is FQGNSA. The CDR3 loop reads CASSFLTGEHTEAFF. CDR3 coding DNA: TGTGCCAGCAGCTTTTTGACCGGGGAGCACACTGAAGCTTTCTTT.

V and J are TRBV27 and TRBJ2-2, with a weak D call TRBD1 (6 bases). V lost 7 bases and J 9 bases, leaving 24 bases between the germline ends. CDR3 length equals 16 residues. Germline V gene sequence: CDR1 MNHEY, CDR2 SMNVEV (reference sequence). Written as DNA, the CDR3 is TGTGCCAGCAAATCGAAGGGGCAGGGGTGGTCGAGGGAGCTGTTTTTT. Its translation: CASKSKGQGWSRELFF.

V is TRBV7-9 and J is TRBJ2-3; 7 positions agree with TRBD1. CDR3 length: 16 amino acids. V shed 7 bases and J 2 bases; nucleotides not matched to a gene: 12. The V gene's germline CDR1 is SEHNR and CDR2 FQNEAQ (reference sequence). CDR3 bases: TGTGCCAGCACCCCGGCGACAGGGTCCGCCACAGATACGCAGTATTTT. This translates into CASTPATGSATDTQYF.

This chain's CDR3 is CASSTSTGSTGELFF. CDR3 nucleotide sequence: TGTGCCAGTAGTACATCGACAGGAAGCACCGGGGAGCTGTTTTTT. This chain links TRBV19 with TRBJ2-2; D perhaps matches TRBD1 (6 bases). Trimming pared 4 bases from V and 4 bases from J, leaving 13 bases between. Germline V gene sequence: CDR1 LNHDA, CDR2 SQIVND (reference sequence). This CDR3 is built from 15 residues.

The chain couples TRBV6-5 to TRBJ2-7, with D maybe TRBD2 (5 bases). With 2 bases removed from V and 6 bases from J, the gap between germline ends came to 14 bases. Germline assignment: CDR1 MNHEY and CDR2 SVGAGI. The CDR3 extends over 14 amino acids. In nucleotides, the CDR3 is TGTGCCAGCAGTTACCGGACTCCTACGGGCGAGCAGTACTTC. Its protein product is CASSYRTPTGEQYF.

This chain uses TRBV29-1 with TRBJ2-3, with 10 bases fitting TRBD1. The CDR3 consists of 14 residues. Germline CDR1 is SQVTM and CDR2 is ANQGSEA. V was pared by 6 bases and J by 3 bases, with 6 bases of the junction left unmatched. CDR3 bases: TGCAGCGTGAACGACAGGGGGCAAACAGATACGCAGTATTTT. Translating it yields CSVNDRGQTDTQYF.

This rearrangement joins TRBV4-1 to TRBJ2-3; D remains unclear. CDR1 and CDR2 (germline): MGHRA, YSYEKL. V lost 0 bases, J lost 5 bases, and 12 bases lay in between. CDR3 size: 15 residues. CDR3 DNA: TGCGCCAGCAGCCAAGATGGTATTGAGCGAGATACGCAGTATTTT. It yields the protein CASSQDGIERDTQYF.

CDR3 sequence: CSVEDIAERSRGYTF. CDR3 DNA: TGCAGCGTTGAAGATATCGCGGAGCGCTCCCGGGGCTACACCTTC. This chain joins TRBV29-1 and TRBJ1-2, with D uncertain. Germline V lookup: CDR1 SQVTM, CDR2 ANQGSEA. The V gene lost 0 bases and the J gene lost 8 bases, with 19 bases spanning the gap. The length of the CDR3 is 15 residues.

This clone was counted between two and nine times. The chain is built from TRBV7-7 and TRBJ1-3; TRBD1 matches 9 bases. Germline assignment: CDR1 SSHAT and CDR2 FNYEAQ (reference sequence). Germline trimming cut 5 bases from V and 3 bases from J; bases unmatched to any gene: 5. The CDR3 consists of 15 residues. CDR3 region: CASSRDRDNGNTIYF. The CDR3, as DNA: TGTGCCAGCAGCCGGGACAGGGACAATGGAAACACCATATATTTT.